This T cell receptor (beta chain) was recorded in a study of blood T cell repertoires in COVID-19. The CDR3 extends over 16 amino acids. The germline CDR1 and CDR2 sequences are MNHEY and SMNVEV (reference sequence). The ends lost 1 base at V and 4 bases at J; junction bases unmatched: 8. Profiled with immunoSEQ multiplex PCR; TCRdb holds only in-frame clones, not every one. The sample lists 250,000 to 350,000 clones, approximately 83% occurring once. Enrolled through a virtual design, the participants were between about 18 and 100 years of age and came from 24 US areas. Recovered status applied to Cohort 3 donors who had two consecutive negative PCRs. It also applied to those with clearance or with symptom resolution.

The sequenced sample consisted of PBMCs or T cells enriched from blood (not recorded which). The chain recombines TRBV27 with TRBJ2-7; 9 bases are a match to TRBD1. The clonotype comes from a woman between 25 and 40 years old who had recovered from COVID-19. CDR3 amino acids: CASSLFSGTGSYEQYF. The CDR3 DNA reads as TGTGCCAGCAGTTTATTTTCCGGGACAGGGTCGTACGAGCAGTACTTC.